The 13 T cell receptor beta chains listed next were all sequenced from one sample in a study of T-cell memory formation after mild COVID-19. A single record per CDR3 protein comes from TCRdb applying MiXCR to the 5' RACE reads. The sample lists hundreds of thousands of distinct CDR3 sequences, less than 25% occurring once. Sequenced: PBMCs or a T cell subset sorted from them (not recorded which). The receptor set was obtained from an adult woman who had mild COVID-19 (a few samples of this study predate the infection). Cell type and time point are not known.

The rearrangement joins TRBV5-1 to TRBJ1-1, with 9 bases that match TRBD1. CDR1 SGHRS and CDR2 YFSETQ come from the germline V gene. This CDR3 contains 14 residues. V lost 4 bases and J lost 2; bases outside the gene matches: 3. The CDR3 DNA follows: TGCGCCAGCAGCAGGACAGGGGTTAACACTGAAGCTTTCTTT. Translation: CASSRTGVNTEAFF.

This clonotype was recorded a few times. The rearrangement uses TRBV7-9 and TRBJ1-1; no definite D call. The V gene's germline CDR1 is SEHNR and CDR2 FQNEAQ (reference sequence). The CDR3 loop spans 12 amino acids. V lost 5 bases, J lost 6 bases, and 10 bases lay in between. The CDR3 coding sequence is TGTGCCAGCAGCCCAGTGGACGCTGAAGCTTTCTTT. It specifies CASSPVDAEAFF.

This clonotype was seen ten or more times. V usage is TRBV12-3 or TRBV12-4 and J usage is TRBJ2-2, with a weak D call TRBD2 (6 bases). The ends were cut back, 3 bases at V and 6 bases at J, with 8 bases in the middle. This CDR3 comprises 13 residues. Here the CDR3 reads CASSFGGAGELFF. As DNA, the CDR3 is TGTGCCAGCAGTTTTGGAGGGGCCGGGGAGCTGTTTTTT.

This clonotype was found many times. The J gene is TRBJ2-7, the V gene TRBV6-5; D remains unclear. Germline V gene sequence: CDR1 MNHEY, CDR2 SVGAGI. V lost 8 bases and J lost 7, with 15 bases in between. There are 12 residues in the CDR3. The CDR3 DNA is TGTGCCAGCTTGACACCATCCCTAGAGCAGTACTTC. Residues: CASLTPSLEQYF.

V and J are TRBV4-1 and TRBJ2-5, with a tentative D call TRBD2 (6 bases). Germline V gene sequence: CDR1 MGHRA, CDR2 YSYEKL. The CDR3 is 15 residues long. Trimming pared 4 bases from V and 4 bases from J, leaving 16 bases between. Here the CDR3 reads CASSRIEKEGETQYF. In DNA form, the CDR3 reads TGCGCCAGCAGCCGAATAGAGAAGGAGGGAGAGACCCAGTACTTC.

The rearrangement links TRBV12-3 or TRBV12-4 to TRBJ2-5; D is unclear. V dropped 2 bases and J dropped 2 bases, with 9 bases sitting between them. The CDR3 loop spans 14 amino acids. CDR3 nucleotides: TGTGCCAGCAGTTTATGGGCCAGACAAGAGACCCAGTACTTC. Its protein is CASSLWARQETQYF.

The V call is TRBV15, the J call TRBJ2-5; D gene unclear. The CDR3 has 15 residues. Between the trimmed V and J ends, which lost 0 bases and 2 bases, there was a span of 10 bases. Germline V gene lookup returns CDR1 LNHNV and CDR2 YYDKDF (reference sequence). CDR3: CATSRDMGRQETQYF. The DNA for the CDR3 is TGTGCCACCAGCAGAGATATGGGAAGACAAGAGACCCAGTACTTC. The full variable domain, completed using reference TRBV15 and TRBJ2-5, is DAMVIQNPRYQVTQFGKPVTLSCSQTLNHNVMYWYQQKSSQAPKLLFHYYDKDFNNEADTPDNFQSRRPNTSFCFLDIRSPGLGDTAMYLCATSRDMGRQETQYFGPGTRLLVL.

This clonotype came up a few times. The V gene is TRBV7-3, the J gene TRBJ2-7; the D gene could be TRBD1 or TRBD2 (6 bases each). This CDR3 region has 13 residues. Deletions cut 5 bases from V and 5 bases from J, with 13 bases between. Germline CDR1 is SGHTA and CDR2 is FQGTGA. CDR3 region: CASSPVGGHEQYF. The CDR3, as DNA: TGTGCCAGCAGCCCGGTGGGGGGCCACGAGCAGTACTTC.

This clonotype has more than one count but fewer than ten. V is TRBV30 and J is TRBJ1-5; perhaps TRBD1 as D (5 bases). Trimming took off 0 bases at V and 6 bases at J, with 15 bases between the two ends. This CDR3 comprises 15 residues. The germline V gene has CDR1 GTSNPN and CDR2 SVGIG (reference sequence). The DNA of the CDR3 is TGTGCCTGGAGTGTAGGGTGGCAGGGAAGTCAGCCCCAGCATTTT. Translated, it gives CAWSVGWQGSQPQHF.

This sequence joins TRBV7-9 and TRBJ1-1; 7 nucleotides agree with TRBD1. Germline CDR1 is SEHNR and CDR2 is FQNEAQ (reference sequence). The CDR3 extends over 15 amino acids. J was trimmed by 6 bases and V by 4 bases; bases with no gene match: 11. CDR3 sequence reads: CASSSPGTVAPEAFF. Here the CDR3 DNA reads TGTGCCAGCAGCTCCCCGGGGACAGTTGCCCCTGAAGCTTTCTTT.

This clonotype has a handful of counts. The chain combines TRBV7-9 with TRBJ2-7; no reliable D call. The CDR3 is 13 amino acids. Per the germline V gene, CDR1 is SEHNR and CDR2 is FQNEAQ (reference sequence). V lost 1 base to trimming and J lost 3 bases, with 7 bases between them. The CDR3 DNA is TGTGCCAGCAGCTTAGAGGTTTTCTACGAGCAGTACTTC. It codes for CASSLEVFYEQYF.

This clonotype was found a few times. This chain links TRBV24-1 with TRBJ2-5, with 9 bases identical to TRBD1. This CDR3 spans 17 amino acids. J lost 3 bases, V lost 2 bases, and 9 bases had no gene match. CDR1 and CDR2 from the germline V gene are KGHDR and SFDVKD. The CDR3 DNA is TGTGCCACCAGTGATTATGCGGACAGGGGAGGAAAAGAGACCCAGTACTTC. Residues: CATSDYADRGGKETQYF.

The chain combines TRBV5-5 with TRBJ2-2; unclear D gene. Germline CDR1 and CDR2: SGHKS and YYEKEE (reference sequence). V lost 0 bases, J lost 6 bases, and 9 bases lay in between. The CDR3 has 14 amino acids. The CDR3 sequence is CASSLVSYPGELFF. The CDR3 nucleotides read TGTGCCAGCAGCTTGGTTTCCTATCCCGGGGAGCTGTTTTTT.